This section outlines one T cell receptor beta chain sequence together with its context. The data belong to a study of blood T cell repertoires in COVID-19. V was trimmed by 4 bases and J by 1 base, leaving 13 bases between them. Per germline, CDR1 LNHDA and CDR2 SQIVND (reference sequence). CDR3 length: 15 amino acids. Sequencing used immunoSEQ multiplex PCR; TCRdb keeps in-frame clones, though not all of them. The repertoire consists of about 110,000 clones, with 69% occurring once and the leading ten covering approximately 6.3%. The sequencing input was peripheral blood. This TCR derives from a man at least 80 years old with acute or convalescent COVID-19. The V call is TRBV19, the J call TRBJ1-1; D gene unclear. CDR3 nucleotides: TGTGCCAGTAGTAGGTTATGGGCAAGGAACACTGAAGCTTTCTTT. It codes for CASSRLWARNTEAFF.